These 2 T cell receptor beta chains share one sample of origin, sequenced in a study of CD8+ T cells in alopecia areata. Extracted RNA was reverse transcribed, and the resulting cDNA served as sequencing template. This table comes from immunoSEQ multiplex PCR, and its TCRdb copy is limited to in-frame clones, with some not included. The sample lists about 150,000 clones; about nine tenths were seen once. This sample comprised CD8+ T cells sorted from blood, obtained at week 0. The receptor set was obtained from a human donor with alopecia areata.

CDR3 DNA sequence: TGTGCCATCAGTGAGCTCCGGGACACCTTTTCCTACGAGCAGTACTTC. Protein product: CAISELRDTFSYEQYF. This chain uses TRBV10-3 with TRBJ2-7; the D gene is possibly TRBD1 (6 bases). Per germline, CDR1 ENHRY and CDR2 SYGVKD. The length of the CDR3 is 16 residues. The V end lost 2 bases, the J end lost 1 base, and 15 bases lay between the germline ends.

This sequence joins TRBV27 and TRBJ2-5; D may be TRBD1 (6 bases). V was cut by 2 bases and J by 5 bases, with 15 bases left in between. CDR3 length: 15 amino acids. Germline V gene data show CDR1 as MNHEY and CDR2 as SMNVEV (reference sequence). The CDR3 spells CASSLGGRAWETQYF. The CDR3 DNA follows: TGTGCCAGCAGTTTAGGGGGCAGGGCCTGGGAGACCCAGTACTTC.